The present T cell receptor (beta chain) was sequenced within a study of blood T cells in healthy people across ages. On this clonotype: The antigen is undetermined.

For the second PCR, which ran for about 6 to 11 cycles, a sample-barcoded 5' primer and a J-beta primer mix were used. Each CDR3 protein is one row after TCRdb ran MiXCR on the 5' RACE reads. The sample has about 1.1 million distinct CDR3 sequences; under 40% are singletons. The CDR3 extends over 14 amino acids. V was pared by 8 bases and J by 5 bases, with 18 bases between. The germline CDR1 and CDR2 sequences are MNHNS and SASEGT. Points from the study as a whole: Diversity estimates from one million T cells were considered underestimates. PBMCs left unsorted prevented a conclusive naive versus antigen-experienced comparison.

Material: blood. The source is a man aged 18 to 29 in good health. The chain joins TRBV6-1 to TRBJ2-5; either TRBD1 or TRBD2 may fit D (5 bases each). CDR3 in DNA: TGTGCCAGCGACCGGGGCAACCTCATCGAGACCCAGTACTTC. Amino acids: CASDRGNLIETQYF.